This section outlines one T cell receptor (beta chain) sequence together with its context. This sample is part of a study of cytomegalovirus exposure and HLA in healthy donors. PCR primers comprised 60 Vbeta and 13 Jbeta primers. The repertoire was sequenced with immunoSEQ multiplex PCR; TCRdb's copy has only in-frame clones and lacks some. The data show around 130,000 clones, with about 79% seen just once and 2.7% held by the top ten. The source of this sequence is a man between 50 and 59 years old in good health and CMV-seronegative. The material sequenced was PBMCs.

Here the CDR3 reads CASSYSILANTEAFF. CDR3 in DNA: TGTGCCAGCAGTTACTCGATCCTAGCGAACACTGAAGCTTTCTTT. V is TRBV6-5 and J is TRBJ1-1; D not certain. The V gene lost 0 bases and the J gene lost 1 base, with 9 bases spanning the gap. Germline CDR1 reads MNHEY; CDR2 reads SVGAGI. This CDR3 region has 15 residues.